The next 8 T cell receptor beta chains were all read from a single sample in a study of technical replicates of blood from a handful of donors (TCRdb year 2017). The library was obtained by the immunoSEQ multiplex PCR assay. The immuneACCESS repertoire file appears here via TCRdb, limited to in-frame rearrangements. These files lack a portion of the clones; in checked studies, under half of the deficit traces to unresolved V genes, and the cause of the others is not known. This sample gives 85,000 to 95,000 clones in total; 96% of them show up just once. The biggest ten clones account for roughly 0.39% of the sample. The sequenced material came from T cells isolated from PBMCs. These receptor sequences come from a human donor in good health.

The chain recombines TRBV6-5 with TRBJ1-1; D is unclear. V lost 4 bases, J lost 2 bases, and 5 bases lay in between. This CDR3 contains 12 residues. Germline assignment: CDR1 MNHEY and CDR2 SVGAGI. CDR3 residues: CASSLVNTEAFF. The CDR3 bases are TGTGCCAGCAGTTTAGTTAACACTGAAGCTTTCTTT.

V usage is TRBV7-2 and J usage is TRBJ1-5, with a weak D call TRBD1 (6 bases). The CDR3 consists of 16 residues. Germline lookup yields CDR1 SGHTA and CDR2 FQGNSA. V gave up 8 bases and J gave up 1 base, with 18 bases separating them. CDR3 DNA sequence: TGTGCCAGCGCGCTAAAACAGGGATCGAGCAATCAGCCCCAGCATTTT. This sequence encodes CASALKQGSSNQPQHF.

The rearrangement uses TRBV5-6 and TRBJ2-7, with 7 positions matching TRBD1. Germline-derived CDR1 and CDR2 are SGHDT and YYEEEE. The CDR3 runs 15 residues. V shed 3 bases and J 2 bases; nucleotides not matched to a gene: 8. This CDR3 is CASSYPGQDTYEQYF. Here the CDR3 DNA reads TGTGCCAGCAGCTACCCTGGACAGGATACCTACGAGCAGTACTTC.

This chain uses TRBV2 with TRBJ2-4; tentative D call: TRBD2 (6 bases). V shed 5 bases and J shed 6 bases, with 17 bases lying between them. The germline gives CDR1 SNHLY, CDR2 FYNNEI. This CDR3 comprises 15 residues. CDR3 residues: CASSQHPQGGNIQYF. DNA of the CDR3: TGTGCCAGCAGTCAACACCCTCAGGGAGGAAACATTCAGTACTTC.

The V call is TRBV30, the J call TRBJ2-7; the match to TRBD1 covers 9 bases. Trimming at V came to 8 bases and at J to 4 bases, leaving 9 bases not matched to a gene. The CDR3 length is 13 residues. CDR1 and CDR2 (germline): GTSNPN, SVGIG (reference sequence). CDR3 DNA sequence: TGTGCCGTAACCTCGGACAGGGGATACGAGCAGTACTTC. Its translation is CAVTSDRGYEQYF.

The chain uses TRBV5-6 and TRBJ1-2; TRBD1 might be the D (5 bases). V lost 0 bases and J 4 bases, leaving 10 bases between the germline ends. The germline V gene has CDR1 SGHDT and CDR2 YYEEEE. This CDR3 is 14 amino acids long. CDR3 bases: TGTGCCAGCAGCTTGGGACAGAACTTCTATGGCTACACCTTC. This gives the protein CASSLGQNFYGYTF. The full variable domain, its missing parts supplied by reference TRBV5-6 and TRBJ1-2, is DAGVTQSPTHLIKTRGQQVTLRCSPKSGHDTVSWYQQALGQGPQFIFQYYEEEERQRGNFPDRFSGHQFPNYSSELNVNALLLGDSALYLCASSLGQNFYGYTFGSGTRLTVV.

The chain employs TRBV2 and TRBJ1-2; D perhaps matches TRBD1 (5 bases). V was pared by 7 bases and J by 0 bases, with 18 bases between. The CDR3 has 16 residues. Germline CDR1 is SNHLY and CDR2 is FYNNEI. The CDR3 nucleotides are TGTGCCAGCAAGACTCCCAAGCGACAGACTAACTATGGCTACACCTTC. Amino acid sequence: CASKTPKRQTNYGYTF.

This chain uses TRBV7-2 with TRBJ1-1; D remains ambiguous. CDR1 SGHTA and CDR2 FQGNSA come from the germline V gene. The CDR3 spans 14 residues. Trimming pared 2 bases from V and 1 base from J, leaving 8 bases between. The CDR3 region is CASSLLGRNTEAFF. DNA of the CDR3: TGTGCCAGCAGCTTACTAGGGAGGAACACTGAAGCTTTCTTT. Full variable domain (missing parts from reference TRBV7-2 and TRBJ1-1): GAGVSQSPSNKVTEKGKDVELRCDPISGHTALYWYRQSLGQGLEFLIYFQGNSAPDKSGLPSDRFSAERTGGSVSTLTIQRTQQEDSAVYLCASSLLGRNTEAFFGQGTRLTVV.